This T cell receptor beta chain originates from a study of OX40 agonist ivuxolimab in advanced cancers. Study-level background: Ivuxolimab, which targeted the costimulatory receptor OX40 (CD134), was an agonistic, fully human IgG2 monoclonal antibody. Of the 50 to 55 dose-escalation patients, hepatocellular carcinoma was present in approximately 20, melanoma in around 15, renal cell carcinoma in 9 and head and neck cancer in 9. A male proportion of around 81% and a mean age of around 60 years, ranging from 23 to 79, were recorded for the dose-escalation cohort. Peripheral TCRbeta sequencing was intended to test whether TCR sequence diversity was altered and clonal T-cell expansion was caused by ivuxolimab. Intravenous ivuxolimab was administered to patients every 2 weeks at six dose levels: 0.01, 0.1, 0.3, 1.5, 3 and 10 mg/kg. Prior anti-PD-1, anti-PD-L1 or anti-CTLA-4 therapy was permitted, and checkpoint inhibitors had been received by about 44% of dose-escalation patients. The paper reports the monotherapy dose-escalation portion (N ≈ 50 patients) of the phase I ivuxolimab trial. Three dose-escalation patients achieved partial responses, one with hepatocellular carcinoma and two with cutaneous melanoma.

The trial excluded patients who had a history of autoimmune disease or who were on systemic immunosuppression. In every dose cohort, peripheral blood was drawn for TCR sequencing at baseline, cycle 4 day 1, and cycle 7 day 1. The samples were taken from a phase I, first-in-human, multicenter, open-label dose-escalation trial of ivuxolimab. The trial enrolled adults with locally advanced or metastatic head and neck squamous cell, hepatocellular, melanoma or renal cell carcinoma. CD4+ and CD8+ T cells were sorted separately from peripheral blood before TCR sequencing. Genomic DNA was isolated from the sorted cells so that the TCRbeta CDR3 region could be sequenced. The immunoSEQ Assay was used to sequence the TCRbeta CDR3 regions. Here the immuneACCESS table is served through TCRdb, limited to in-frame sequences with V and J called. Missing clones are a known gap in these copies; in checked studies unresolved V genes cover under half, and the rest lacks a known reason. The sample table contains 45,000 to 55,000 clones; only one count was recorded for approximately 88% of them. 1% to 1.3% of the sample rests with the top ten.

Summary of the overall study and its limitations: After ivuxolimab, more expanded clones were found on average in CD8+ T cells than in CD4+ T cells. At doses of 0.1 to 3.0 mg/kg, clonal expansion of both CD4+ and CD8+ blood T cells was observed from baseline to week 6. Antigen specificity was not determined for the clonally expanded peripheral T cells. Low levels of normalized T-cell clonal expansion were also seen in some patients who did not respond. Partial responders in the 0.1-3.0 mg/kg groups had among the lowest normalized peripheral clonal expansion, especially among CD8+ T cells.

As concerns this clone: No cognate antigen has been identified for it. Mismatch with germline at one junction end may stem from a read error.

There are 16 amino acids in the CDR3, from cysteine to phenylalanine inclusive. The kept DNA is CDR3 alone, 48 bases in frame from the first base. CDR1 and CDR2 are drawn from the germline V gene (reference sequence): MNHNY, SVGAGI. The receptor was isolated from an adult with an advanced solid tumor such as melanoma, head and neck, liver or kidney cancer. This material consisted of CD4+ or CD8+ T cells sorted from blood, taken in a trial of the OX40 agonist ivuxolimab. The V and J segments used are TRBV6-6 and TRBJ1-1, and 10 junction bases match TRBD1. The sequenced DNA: TGTGCCAGCAGTCACTCGACAGGGGGCGCCGACACTGAAGCTTTCTTT. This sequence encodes CASSHSTGGADTEAFF.